This T cell receptor beta chain was recorded in a study of T cells in localized non-small cell lung cancer. Study results and limitations: Median detection of top 100 tumor clones in adjacent lung was 55 to 60 clones. Longer overall survival was associated with a higher density of T cells in the blood. Uninvolved nearby lung showed the greatest T cell clonality, exceeding that found in tumor. Sequence data derive from only one tumor region, so heterogeneity remains possible.

About this clone itself: What it binds is unknown.

CDR1 is LNHDA and CDR2 is SQIVND in the germline V gene (reference sequence). There are 15 residues in the CDR3. V lost 5 bases to trimming and J lost 6 bases; unmatched junction nucleotides: 10. Sequencing used immunoSEQ multiplex PCR; TCRdb keeps in-frame clones, though not all of them. The sample holds around 39,000 clones, approximately 89% seen once. The rearrangement joins TRBV19 to TRBJ2-1; 7 bases agree with TRBD2. The material was peripheral blood, obtained before any cancer treatment. The sequence came from a woman aged 35 to 70 with stage I lung adenocarcinoma. CDR3: CASSPTSTYGNEQFF. The CDR3 DNA follows: TGTGCCAGTAGTCCGACTAGCACGTATGGCAATGAGCAGTTCTTC.